This TCR beta chain was recorded in a study of blood T cell repertoires in COVID-19. Profiling relied on immunoSEQ multiplex PCR, and the TCRdb table lists in-frame clones only, not all of them. The data show some 190,000 clones, about four fifths seen once. Germline V gene sequence: CDR1 LGHNT, CDR2 FRNRAP. The V end lost 4 bases, the J end lost 1 base, and 13 bases lay between the germline ends. This CDR3 region has 15 residues. This TCR came from a woman aged 30 to 39 who had been exposed to COVID-19. This rearrangement joins TRBV12-5 to TRBJ1-1; D ambiguous. The sample consisted of PBMCs or T cells enriched from blood (not recorded which). DNA of the CDR3: TGTGCTAGTGGTTCGAACACGGGAAGGAACACTGAAGCTTTCTTT. This codes for CASGSNTGRNTEAFF.